The next 3 T cell receptor beta chains were all read from a single sample in a study of T-cell memory formation after mild COVID-19. A single record per CDR3 protein comes from TCRdb applying MiXCR to the 5' RACE reads. The sample shows 200,000 to 300,000 distinct CDR3 sequences, 16% of them seen only once. The sequenced sample was PBMCs or a T cell subset sorted from them (not recorded which). These receptors originate from a man aged 18 to 35 who had mild COVID-19 (a few samples of this study predate the infection). Cell type and time point are not known.

This clonotype appeared a few times. V is TRBV5-1 and J is TRBJ2-1, with D possibly matching TRBD2 (5 bases). With 6 bases removed from V and 4 bases from J, the gap between germline ends came to 11 bases. Looked up from germline, CDR1 is SGHRS and CDR2 is YFSETQ. The CDR3 has 13 residues. CDR3 coding DNA: TGCGCCAGCACACCCGGGGAGTACAATGAGCAGTTCTTC. Its protein product is CASTPGEYNEQFF. The variable domain in full, with the rest retrieved from reference TRBV5-1 and TRBJ2-1, is KAGVTQTPRYLIKTRGQQVTLSCSPISGHRSVSWYQQTPGQGLQFLFEYFSETQRNKGNFPGRFSGRQFSNSRSEMNVSTLELGDSALYLCASTPGEYNEQFFGPGTRLTVL.

The chain joins TRBV7-2 to TRBJ1-1; D gene ambiguous. Trimming shortened V by 4 bases and J by 5 bases, and 11 bases separated the two germline ends. Germline CDR1 and CDR2: SGHTA and FQGNSA. There are 13 residues in the CDR3. The CDR3 nucleotides read TGTGCCAGCAGCTCTAGTCGAGGGACTGAAGCTTTCTTT. Residues: CASSSSRGTEAFF.

This clonotype was seen a handful of times. The rearrangement links TRBV4-2 to TRBJ2-2; 11 nucleotides align to TRBD2. Per germline, CDR1 LGHNA and CDR2 YNFKEQ. The junction had 4 bases not matched to a gene; V was cut back by 1 base and J by 0 bases. The CDR3 totals 18 residues. CDR3 sequence (DNA): TGTGCCAGCAGCCAAGGACTAGCGGGGCTCCCGAACACCGGGGAGCTGTTTTTT. Amino acid sequence: CASSQGLAGLPNTGELFF.